The 15 T cell receptor beta chains reported below all come from one sample, sequenced in a study of T cells in Graves' hyperthyroidism and ophthalmopathy. Template material for amplifying TCR beta CDR3 regions consisted of RNA transcripts. Primed by the HTBI set, a first-round RT-PCR was run on the TCR CDR3. In TCRdb, the multiplex PCR reads were re-called with MiXCR into one record per CDR3 protein. The table includes 500,000 to 800,000 distinct CDR3 sequences, over 40% detected once. Sample: peripheral blood or thyroid tissue (not recorded which). Receptors were obtained from an adult man with Graves' disease, either hyperthyroidism or ophthalmopathy (not recorded which).

This clonotype showed up just once. This sequence joins TRBV29-1 and TRBJ2-2; D may be TRBD2 (5 bases). There are 14 residues in the CDR3. CDR1 is SQVTM, CDR2 ANQGSEA, per germline. The ends were cut back, 4 bases at V and 1 base at J, with 10 bases in the middle. Here the CDR3 reads CSVGAGLNTGELFF. In DNA, the CDR3 is TGCAGCGTTGGGGCGGGCCTGAACACCGGGGAGCTGTTTTTT.

The genes are TRBV2 and TRBJ1-1; the D gene is possibly TRBD1 (5 bases). The germline CDR1 and CDR2 sequences are SNHLY and FYNNEI. V was cut by 6 bases and J by 0 bases, with 14 bases left in between. The CDR3 loop spans 15 amino acids. The CDR3 DNA reads as TGTGCCAGCAGCGGAGTGGGGGGGGTGAACACTGAAGCTTTCTTT. This translates into CASSGVGGVNTEAFF.

This clonotype has a handful of counts. The chain couples TRBV20-1 to TRBJ1-2; D may be TRBD1 (5 bases). The CDR3 has 14 amino acids. Germline assignment: CDR1 DFQATT and CDR2 SNEGSKA (reference sequence). The V end was cut by 1 base, the J end by 4 bases, with 13 bases between. As DNA, the CDR3 is TGCAGTGCTAGAGCCAAGGACACTCCCTATGGCTACACCTTC. Amino acids: CSARAKDTPYGYTF.

This chain connects TRBV13 to TRBJ1-6; TRBD1 aligns across 8 bases. The germline V gene encodes CDR1 PRHDT and CDR2 FYEKMQ (reference sequence). Unmatched junction bases numbered 11, after V lost 5 bases and J lost 8 bases. The CDR3 is 16 amino acids. DNA of the CDR3: TGTGCCAGCAGCCCGAACAGGGGGTTTTCGGATTCACCCCTCCACTTT. Protein: CASSPNRGFSDSPLHF.

The rearrangement joins TRBV7-9 to TRBJ1-4, with D possibly TRBD1 on 5 matching bases. CDR1 and CDR2 from the germline V gene are SEHNR and FQNEAQ (reference sequence). The CDR3 consists of 12 residues. Between the trimmed V and J ends, which lost 0 bases and 9 bases, there was a span of 5 bases. The CDR3 coding sequence is TGTGCCAGCAGCTTAGCGGGACAAAAACTGTTTTTT. This sequence encodes CASSLAGQKLFF.

This clonotype was seen many times. This sequence joins TRBV19 and TRBJ1-1; D perhaps matches TRBD1 (6 bases). Germline lookup yields CDR1 LNHDA and CDR2 SQIVND (reference sequence). V gave up 4 bases and J gave up 8 bases, with 11 bases separating them. CDR3 size: 12 residues. CDR3 DNA sequence: TGTGCCAGTAGTACGGGAGGACAGGAAGCTTTCTTT. Translation gives CASSTGGQEAFF.

This chain links TRBV29-1 with TRBJ1-3, with TRBD1 matching 7 bases. Unmatched junction bases numbered 5, after V lost 6 bases and J lost 0 bases. Germline V gene lookup returns CDR1 SQVTM and CDR2 ANQGSEA. The CDR3 spans 14 residues. This CDR3 is CSVQGQTSGNTIYF. The DNA for the CDR3 is TGCAGCGTACAGGGACAGACCTCTGGAAACACCATATATTTT.

As regards this clonotype: Mismatch with germline at one junction end may stem from a read error. The chain employs TRBV24-1 and TRBJ1-5; no firm D call. This CDR3 is 13 amino acids long. Germline CDR1 reads KGHDR; CDR2 reads SFDVKD. The CDR3 nucleotides are TGTGCCACCAGTGATTCAGGCCTCCAGCTCCAGCATTTT. This gives the protein CATSDSGLQLQHF.

This clonotype showed up many times. The CDR3 DNA reads as TGTGCCTTCCGGGAGGGGGCGAACACCGGGGAGCTGTTTTTT. Its protein product is CAFREGANTGELFF. This chain uses TRBV10-3 with TRBJ2-2; the match to TRBD2 covers 8 bases. Germline CDR1 is ENHRY and CDR2 is SYGVKD. J gave up 0 bases and V 11 bases, and 5 bases lay outside the gene matches. The CDR3 totals 14 residues.

The V and J genes are TRBV7-2 and TRBJ2-7, with D unclear. Germline CDR1 is SGHTA and CDR2 is FQGNSA. V was clipped by 4 bases and J by 1 base, with 11 bases between them. There are 14 residues in the CDR3. CDR3 nucleotide sequence: TGTGCCAGCAGCTCCCATGACGGATCCTACGAGCAGTACTTC. Protein product: CASSSHDGSYEQYF.

This chain uses TRBV10-3 with TRBJ2-5; D is uncertain. Germline CDR1 ENHRY, CDR2 SYGVKD. This CDR3 is built from 14 residues. The ends were cut back, 6 bases at V and 2 bases at J, with 13 bases in the middle. CDR3 protein: CAISADGHQETQYF. In nucleotides, the CDR3 is TGTGCCATCAGCGCTGATGGGCATCAAGAGACCCAGTACTTC.

This chain joins TRBV9 and TRBJ1-1; D might be TRBD1 (5 bases). Germline assignment: CDR1 SGDLS and CDR2 YYNGEE. V shed 4 bases and J shed 5 bases, with 18 bases lying between them. The CDR3 covers 15 residues. CDR3 amino acids: CASSQDRGTQTEAFF. The CDR3 DNA reads TGTGCCAGCAGCCAAGATCGCGGGACTCAAACTGAAGCTTTCTTT.

This clonotype was picked up one time. V gene TRBV29-1 combines with J gene TRBJ1-1; TRBD1 is a possible D gene (5 bases). V gave up 6 bases and J gave up 6 bases, with 11 bases separating them. From germline, CDR1 is SQVTM and CDR2 ANQGSEA. This CDR3 contains 11 residues. In nucleotides, the CDR3 is TGCAGCGTGGGGCAGACCTCTGAAGCTTTCTTT. Encoded protein: CSVGQTSEAFF.

CDR3 coding DNA: TGTGCCAGCAGACATAGCGGGAGAGGAGGGTACGAGCAGTACTTC. It encodes CASRHSGRGGYEQYF. The rearrangement joins TRBV9 to TRBJ2-7; 9 positions match TRBD2. Germline values: CDR1 SGDLS, CDR2 YYNGEE. The CDR3 is 15 residues long. V was clipped by 5 bases and J by 4 bases; unmatched bases: 10.

V and J are TRBV2 and TRBJ2-2; maybe TRBD2 (5 bases). V lost 5 bases to trimming and J lost 6 bases, with 13 bases between them. CDR1 SNHLY and CDR2 FYNNEI come from the germline V gene. The CDR3 consists of 14 residues. This CDR3 reads CASSLAHGAGELFF. The CDR3 DNA is TGTGCCAGCAGTTTAGCGCATGGGGCCGGGGAGCTGTTTTTT. The full variable domain, its missing parts supplied by reference TRBV2 and TRBJ2-2, is EPEVTQTPSHQVTQMGQEVILRCVPISNHLYFYWYRQILGQKVEFLVSFYNNEISEKSEIFDDQFSVERPDGSNFTLKIRSTKLEDSAMYFCASSLAHGAGELFFGEGSRLTVL.